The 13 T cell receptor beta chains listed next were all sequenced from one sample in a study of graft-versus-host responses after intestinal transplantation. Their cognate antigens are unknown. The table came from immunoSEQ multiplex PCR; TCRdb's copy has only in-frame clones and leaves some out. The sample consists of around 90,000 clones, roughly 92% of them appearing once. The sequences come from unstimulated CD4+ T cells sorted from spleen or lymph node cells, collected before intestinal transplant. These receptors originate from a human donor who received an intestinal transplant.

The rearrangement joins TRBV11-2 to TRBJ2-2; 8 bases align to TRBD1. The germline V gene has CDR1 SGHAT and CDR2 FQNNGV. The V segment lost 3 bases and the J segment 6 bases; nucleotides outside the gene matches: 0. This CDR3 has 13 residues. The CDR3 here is CASSFRGPGELFF. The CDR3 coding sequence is TGTGCCAGCAGCTTCAGGGGGCCCGGGGAGCTGTTTTTT.

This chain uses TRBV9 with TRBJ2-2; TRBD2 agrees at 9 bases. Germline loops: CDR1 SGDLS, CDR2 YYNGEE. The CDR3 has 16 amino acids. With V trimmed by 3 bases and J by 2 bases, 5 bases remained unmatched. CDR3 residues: CASSDSSGDNTGELFF. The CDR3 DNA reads TGTGCCAGCAGCGACTCTAGCGGGGACAACACCGGGGAGCTGTTTTTT.

CDR3 amino acids: CASSQDRGLSPLHF. Written as DNA, the CDR3 is TGTGCCAGCAGCCAAGACAGGGGTCTTTCACCCCTCCACTTT. This chain connects TRBV28 to TRBJ1-6; 8 bases line up with TRBD1. Germline V gene data show CDR1 as MDHEN and CDR2 as SYDVKM. The V gene end was trimmed by 6 bases and the J gene end by 9 bases; junction bases not matched to a gene: 7. The CDR3 runs to 14 residues.

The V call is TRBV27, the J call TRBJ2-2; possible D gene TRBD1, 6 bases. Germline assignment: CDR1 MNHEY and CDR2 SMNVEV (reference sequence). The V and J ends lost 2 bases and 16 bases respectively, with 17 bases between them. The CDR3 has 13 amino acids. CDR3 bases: TGTGCCAGCAGTTTAGAGCCAGGGACATCACCGTTTTTT. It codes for CASSLEPGTSPFF.

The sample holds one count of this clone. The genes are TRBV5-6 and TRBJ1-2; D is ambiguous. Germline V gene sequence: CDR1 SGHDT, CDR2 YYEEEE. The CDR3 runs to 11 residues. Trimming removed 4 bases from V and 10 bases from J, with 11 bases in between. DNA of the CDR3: TGTGCCAGCAGCCTGAACGGGTACTACACCTTC. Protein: CASSLNGYYTF.

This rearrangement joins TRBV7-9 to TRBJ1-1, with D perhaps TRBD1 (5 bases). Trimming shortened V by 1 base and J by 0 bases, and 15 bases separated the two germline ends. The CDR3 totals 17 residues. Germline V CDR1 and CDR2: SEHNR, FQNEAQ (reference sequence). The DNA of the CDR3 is TGTGCCAGCAGCTTAGTCAGCTACACCAGGGTGAACACTGAAGCTTTCTTT. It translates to CASSLVSYTRVNTEAFF.

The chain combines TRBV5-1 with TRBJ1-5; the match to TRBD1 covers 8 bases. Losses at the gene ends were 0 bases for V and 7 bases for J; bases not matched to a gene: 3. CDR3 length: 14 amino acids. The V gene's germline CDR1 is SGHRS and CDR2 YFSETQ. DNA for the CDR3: TGCGCCAGCAGCTTGGCCACAGGGGGGCAGCCCCAGCATTTT. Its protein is CASSLATGGQPQHF.

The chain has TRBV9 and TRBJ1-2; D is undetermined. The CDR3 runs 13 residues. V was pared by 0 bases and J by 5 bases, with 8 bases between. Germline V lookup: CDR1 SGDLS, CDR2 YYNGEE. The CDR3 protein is CASSVGRDYGYTF. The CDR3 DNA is TGTGCCAGCAGCGTAGGAAGGGATTATGGCTACACCTTC. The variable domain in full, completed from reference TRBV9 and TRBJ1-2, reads DSGVTQTPKHLITATGQRVTLRCSPRSGDLSVYWYQQSLDQGLQFLIQYYNGEERAKGNILERFSAQQFPDLHSELNLSSLELGDSALYFCASSVGRDYGYTFGSGTRLTVV.

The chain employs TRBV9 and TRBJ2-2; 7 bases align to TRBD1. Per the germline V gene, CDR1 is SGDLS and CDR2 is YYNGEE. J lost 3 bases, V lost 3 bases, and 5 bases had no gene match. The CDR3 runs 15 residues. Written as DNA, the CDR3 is TGTGCCAGCAGCGGGGGACAGCCGGACACCGGGGAGCTGTTTTTT. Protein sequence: CASSGGQPDTGELFF.

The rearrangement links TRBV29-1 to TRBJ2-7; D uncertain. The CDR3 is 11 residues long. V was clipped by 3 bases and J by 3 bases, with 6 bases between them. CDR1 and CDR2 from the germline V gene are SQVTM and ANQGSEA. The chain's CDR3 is CSVDTRYEQYF. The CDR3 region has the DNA TGCAGCGTTGACACCCGCTACGAGCAGTACTTC.

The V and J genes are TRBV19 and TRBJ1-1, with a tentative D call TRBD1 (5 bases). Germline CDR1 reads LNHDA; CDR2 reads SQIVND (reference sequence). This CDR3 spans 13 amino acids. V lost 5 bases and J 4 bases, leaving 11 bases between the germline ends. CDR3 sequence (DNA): TGTGCCAGTAGTGGGGCGGGGGTCACTGAAGCTTTCTTT. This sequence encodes CASSGAGVTEAFF.

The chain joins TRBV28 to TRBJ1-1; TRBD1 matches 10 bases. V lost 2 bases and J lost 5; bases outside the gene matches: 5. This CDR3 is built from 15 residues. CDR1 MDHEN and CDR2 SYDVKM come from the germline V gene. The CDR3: CASSLQTGGGTEAFF. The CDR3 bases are TGTGCCAGCAGTTTACAGACAGGGGGCGGTACTGAAGCTTTCTTT. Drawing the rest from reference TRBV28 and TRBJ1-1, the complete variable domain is DVKVTQSSRYLVKRTGEKVFLECVQDMDHENMFWYRQDPGLGLRLIYFSYDVKMKEKGDIPEGYSVSREKKERFSLILESASTNQTSMYLCASSLQTGGGTEAFFGQGTRLTVV.

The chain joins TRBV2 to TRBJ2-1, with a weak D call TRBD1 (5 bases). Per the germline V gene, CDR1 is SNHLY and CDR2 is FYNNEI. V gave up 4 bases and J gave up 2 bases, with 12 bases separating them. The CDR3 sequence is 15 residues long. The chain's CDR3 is CASSARAGAYNEQFF. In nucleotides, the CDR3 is TGTGCCAGCAGTGCCAGGGCCGGAGCCTACAATGAGCAGTTCTTC.